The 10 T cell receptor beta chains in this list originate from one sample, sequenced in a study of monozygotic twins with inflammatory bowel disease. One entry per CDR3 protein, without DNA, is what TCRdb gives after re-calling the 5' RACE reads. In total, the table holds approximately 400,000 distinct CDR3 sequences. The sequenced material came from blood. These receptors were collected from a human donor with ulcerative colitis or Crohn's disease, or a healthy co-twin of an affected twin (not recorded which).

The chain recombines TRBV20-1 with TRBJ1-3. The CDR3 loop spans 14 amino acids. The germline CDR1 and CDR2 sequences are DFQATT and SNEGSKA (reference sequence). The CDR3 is CSASLPGSGNTIYF.

The CDR3 spells CSARDYHGGLYF. V is TRBV20-1 and J is TRBJ2-7; the TRBD1 assignment by TCRdb is unverifiable without DNA. This CDR3 is built from 12 residues. Germline CDR1 reads DFQATT; CDR2 reads SNEGSKA (reference sequence).

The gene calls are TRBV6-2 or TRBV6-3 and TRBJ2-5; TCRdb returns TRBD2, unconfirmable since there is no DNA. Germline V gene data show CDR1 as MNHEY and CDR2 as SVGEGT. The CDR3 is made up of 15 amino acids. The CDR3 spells CASSYSMDWIETQYF.

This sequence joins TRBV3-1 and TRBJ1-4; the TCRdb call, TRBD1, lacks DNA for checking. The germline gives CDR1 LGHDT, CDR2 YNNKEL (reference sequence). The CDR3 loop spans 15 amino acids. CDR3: CASSPLWGSYAELFF.

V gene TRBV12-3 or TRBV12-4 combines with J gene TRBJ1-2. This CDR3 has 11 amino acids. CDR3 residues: CASSFEGGYTF.

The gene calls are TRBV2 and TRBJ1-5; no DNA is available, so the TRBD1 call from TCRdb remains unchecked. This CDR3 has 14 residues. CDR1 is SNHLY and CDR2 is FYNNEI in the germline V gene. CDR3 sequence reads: CASSGTGRSQPQHF.

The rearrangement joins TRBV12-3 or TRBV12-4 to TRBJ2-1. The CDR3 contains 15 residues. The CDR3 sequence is CASRVAGRGNNEQFF.

The CDR3 is CASSYPNEQFF. V is TRBV6-2 or TRBV6-3 and J is TRBJ2-1. The CDR3 extends over 11 amino acids. CDR1 is MNHEY, CDR2 SVGEGT, per germline.

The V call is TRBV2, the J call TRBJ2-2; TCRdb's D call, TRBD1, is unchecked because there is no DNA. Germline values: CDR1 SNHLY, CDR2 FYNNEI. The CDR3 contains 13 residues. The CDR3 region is CASSGTGPGELFF.

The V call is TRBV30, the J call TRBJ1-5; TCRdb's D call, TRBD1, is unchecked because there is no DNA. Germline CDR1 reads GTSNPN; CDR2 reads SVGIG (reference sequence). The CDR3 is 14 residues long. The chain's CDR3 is CAWSAGQGGQPQHF.